This TCR beta chain derives from a study of monozygotic twins with inflammatory bowel disease. TCRdb reprocessed the 5' RACE reads, keeping one entry per CDR3 protein, no DNA. The sample yields fewer than 550,000 distinct CDR3 sequences, of which the top ten take up 2% to 3%. The CDR3 runs to 15 residues. Germline CDR1 is MDHEN and CDR2 is SYDVKM. The clonotype originates from a human donor with ulcerative colitis or Crohn's disease, or a healthy co-twin of an affected twin (not recorded which). The specimen sequenced was blood. V is TRBV28 and J is TRBJ2-3. The CDR3 spells CASSRDWSSTDTQYF.